This TCR beta chain was sequenced in a study of CD8 T cells in Susac syndrome. Overall study results and limits: By the study's own acknowledgment, its TCR sequencing and HLA analysis included relatively few individuals.

As for this clonotype: Antigen: not known.

The multiple sclerosis controls comprised treatment-naive patients whose relapsing-remitting disease was stable or active. It was negative isolation that provided the CD8+ and CD4+ T cells, whereas TEMRA cells were enriched by FACS. Reverse transcription of about 0.5 to 1 ug RNA used random hexamers. The authors amplified TCR beta CDR3 across 54 Vbeta and 13 Jbeta using immunoSEQ multiplex PCR. Via MiXCR, TCRdb re-called the immunoSEQ multiplex PCR reads, giving one row per CDR3 protein. The table shows fewer than 350,000 distinct CDR3 sequences, with approximately 85% occurring only once. Per the germline V gene, CDR1 is LNHDA and CDR2 is SQIVND (reference sequence). Trimming pared 5 bases from V and 9 bases from J, leaving 19 bases between. The CDR3 runs to 14 residues.

The rearrangement links TRBV19 to TRBJ1-2; a weak D match, TRBD1 (5 bases). The TCR originated in a human donor with multiple sclerosis. The sample comprised CD8+ T cells from PBMCs. Written as DNA, the CDR3 is TGTGCCAGTAGTTCCTGGGACGGACTCCCCCGCTACACCTTC. Its protein is CASSSWDGLPRYTF.